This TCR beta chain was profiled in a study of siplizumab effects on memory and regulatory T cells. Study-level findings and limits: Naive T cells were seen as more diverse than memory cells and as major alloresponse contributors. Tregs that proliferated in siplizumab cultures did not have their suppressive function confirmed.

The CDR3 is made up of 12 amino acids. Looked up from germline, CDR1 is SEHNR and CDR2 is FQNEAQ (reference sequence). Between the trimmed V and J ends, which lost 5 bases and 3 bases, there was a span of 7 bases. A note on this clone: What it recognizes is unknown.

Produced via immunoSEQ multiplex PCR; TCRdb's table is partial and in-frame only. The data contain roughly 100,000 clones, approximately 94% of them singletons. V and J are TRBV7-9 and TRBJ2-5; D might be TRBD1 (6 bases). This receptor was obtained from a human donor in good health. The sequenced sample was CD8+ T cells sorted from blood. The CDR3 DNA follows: TGTGCCAGCAGCAACAGGGAAGAGACCCAGTACTTC. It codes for CASSNREETQYF.